What follows are 24 T cell receptor beta chains derived from one specimen sequenced in a study of T cell changes during pregnancy in multiple sclerosis. Clones were sequenced by immunoSEQ multiplex PCR, and TCRdb holds only the in-frame ones, with some missing. The sample includes approximately 70,000 clones, 85% to 95% of them seen just once. The specimen comprised peripheral blood, sampled in the third trimester of pregnancy. Receptor source: a female donor with multiple sclerosis, enrolled in a pregnancy study.

The chain links TRBV5-4 to TRBJ1-1; D is uncertain. The V end lost 0 bases, the J end lost 0 bases, and 6 bases lay between the germline ends. The CDR3 runs to 14 residues. CDR1 and CDR2 (germline): SGHNT, YYREEE (reference sequence). DNA of the CDR3: TGTGCCAGCAGCTTGGGGCAGATGAACACTGAAGCTTTCTTT. It is translated as CASSLGQMNTEAFF.

V is TRBV6-6 and J is TRBJ1-1; 7 nucleotides match TRBD1. The CDR3 loop spans 14 amino acids. Germline values: CDR1 MNHNY, CDR2 SVGAGI (reference sequence). V was pared by 6 bases and J by 4 bases, with 8 bases of the junction left unmatched. CDR3: CASSQTGSVTEAFF. CDR3 DNA: TGTGCCAGCAGCCAGACAGGGAGTGTCACTGAAGCTTTCTTT.

The J gene is TRBJ2-7, the V gene TRBV12-5; D may be TRBD2 (5 bases). CDR3 length equals 15 residues. Per the germline V gene, CDR1 is LGHNT and CDR2 is FRNRAP. The ends were cut back, 6 bases at V and 5 bases at J, with 20 bases in the middle. CDR3: CASGPAARGIDEQYF. DNA for the CDR3: TGTGCTAGTGGGCCTGCCGCGAGAGGGATCGACGAGCAGTACTTC.

This rearrangement joins TRBV10-3 to TRBJ2-1; TRBD2 matches at 14 bases. The length of the CDR3 is 17 residues. The V gene end was trimmed by 6 bases and the J gene end by 5 bases; junction bases not matched to a gene: 9. Germline values: CDR1 ENHRY, CDR2 SYGVKD. This chain's CDR3 is CAISRGTSGSSHNEQFF. CDR3 in DNA: TGTGCCATCAGCAGAGGGACTAGCGGGAGTTCCCACAATGAGCAGTTCTTC.

CDR3 bases: TGTGCCAGCAGATCAGGGGGTCTCAACTATGGCTACACCTTC. Translated, it gives CASRSGGLNYGYTF. The chain employs TRBV6-6 and TRBJ1-2, with 7 bases that match TRBD1. CDR1 is MNHNY and CDR2 is SVGAGI in the germline V gene (reference sequence). V shed 6 bases and J 2 bases; nucleotides not matched to a gene: 6. The CDR3 has 14 amino acids.

This clone was recorded a few times. V gene TRBV6-5 combines with J gene TRBJ2-7; D not certain. Trimming cost V 2 bases and J 3 bases, with 2 bases left between them. The CDR3 extends over 11 amino acids. The V gene's germline CDR1 is MNHEY and CDR2 SVGAGI. The CDR3 DNA reads as TGTGCCAGCAGTTACCTCTACGAGCAGTACTTC. Translation: CASSYLYEQYF.

The V gene is TRBV27, the J gene TRBJ2-4; D may be TRBD1 (6 bases). CDR1 and CDR2 (germline): MNHEY, SMNVEV (reference sequence). The CDR3 runs to 13 residues. V dropped 3 bases and J dropped 4 bases, with 7 bases sitting between them. In DNA, the CDR3 is TGTGCCAGCAGTTTGGACAGAAAAAACATTCAGTACTTC. It encodes CASSLDRKNIQYF.

The chain combines TRBV7-2 with TRBJ1-2, with TRBD1 matching over 9 bases. There are 17 residues in the CDR3. Germline CDR1 reads SGHTA; CDR2 reads FQGNSA. Unmatched junction bases numbered 13, after V lost 1 base and J lost 7 bases. The CDR3 DNA reads TGTGCCAGCAGCTTAGATTCGGGTACAGGGGGCTTGGCTGGCTACACCTTC. This sequence encodes CASSLDSGTGGLAGYTF.

The chain links TRBV4-1 to TRBJ1-1; 11 positions agree with TRBD1. The CDR3 extends over 16 amino acids. Germline loops: CDR1 MGHRA, CDR2 YSYEKL. Trimming removed 5 bases from V and 3 bases from J; junction bases left unmatched: 8. The CDR3 region has the DNA TGCGCCAGCAGCTGGGGACAGGGGGTGGGGGACACTGAAGCTTTCTTT. Translation: CASSWGQGVGDTEAFF.

The J gene is TRBJ1-2, the V gene TRBV27, with 8 bases lining up with TRBD1. The CDR3 length is 15 residues. With V trimmed by 10 bases and J by 0 bases, 10 bases remained unmatched. Germline V gene sequence: CDR1 MNHEY, CDR2 SMNVEV (reference sequence). The CDR3 reads CATSDREAANYGYTF. CDR3 sequence (DNA): TGTGCCACCTCGGACAGGGAGGCGGCTAACTATGGCTACACCTTC.

The chain uses TRBV10-1 and TRBJ2-1; a possible D gene is TRBD2 (6 bases). The V end was cut by 3 bases, the J end by 3 bases, with 15 bases between. CDR3 length equals 16 residues. From germline, CDR1 is WNHNN and CDR2 SYGVQD (reference sequence). As DNA, the CDR3 is TGCGCCAGCAGTGAAGGCGGGACTTTTAACTACAATGAGCAGTTCTTC. Translation gives CASSEGGTFNYNEQFF.

The J gene is TRBJ2-1, the V gene TRBV6-1, with no clear D. Trimming took 1 base from V and 6 from J, leaving 7 bases between them. Germline-derived CDR1 and CDR2 are MNHNS and SASEGT. This CDR3 contains 13 residues. The chain's CDR3 is CASSEVGSNEQFF. The CDR3 nucleotides are TGTGCCAGCAGTGAAGTGGGCAGCAATGAGCAGTTCTTC.

This clone was detected ten times or more. The V gene is TRBV6-6, the J gene TRBJ1-1; D is possibly TRBD1 (6 bases). The CDR3 loop spans 16 amino acids. Germline V CDR1 and CDR2: MNHNY, SVGAGI (reference sequence). V lost 3 bases and J 5 bases, leaving 19 bases between the germline ends. The CDR3 protein is CASSYQGRGGETEAFF. The CDR3 DNA follows: TGTGCCAGCAGTTATCAGGGGAGAGGGGGGGAAACTGAAGCTTTCTTT.

CDR3 sequence (DNA): TGCGCCAGCAGCTTGGACGGGAACACCGGGGAGCTGTTTTTT. It encodes CASSLDGNTGELFF. V is TRBV5-1 and J is TRBJ2-2; D unclear. CDR3 size: 14 residues. Trimming took 0 bases from V and 1 from J, leaving 4 bases between them. The germline V gene encodes CDR1 SGHRS and CDR2 YFSETQ.

The gene calls are TRBV21-1 and TRBJ2-1; TRBD2, the table's D call, lacks a check against the DNA. TRBV21-1 is given as a pseudogene. The CDR3 is made up of 11 amino acids. DNA for the CDR3: TGTGCCAGCATTCCCGGAGGAGAGCAGTTCTTC. Translating it yields CASIPGGEQFF.

The genes are TRBV2 and TRBJ2-2, with TRBD1 matching over 8 bases. The CDR3 extends over 16 amino acids. The V and J ends lost 3 bases and 7 bases, in that order; junction bases with no gene match: 10. Germline CDR1 reads SNHLY; CDR2 reads FYNNEI. For the CDR3, the DNA is TGTGCCAGCAGTGAGGAGTCTCAGGGGGCAGGCGGGGAGCTGTTTTTT. Translating it yields CASSEESQGAGGELFF.

The gene calls are TRBV6-4 and TRBJ2-3; TRBD2 is a possible D gene (5 bases). V was clipped by 5 bases and J by 0 bases, with 12 bases between them. The CDR3 length is 15 residues. Germline V lookup: CDR1 MRHNA, CDR2 SNTAGT. For the CDR3, the DNA is TGTGCCAGCAGTTCTCAAGCGGATAGCACAGATACGCAGTATTTT. Protein sequence: CASSSQADSTDTQYF.

The CDR3 protein is CASSQAGLAASTDTQYF. CDR3 DNA: TGCGCCAGCAGCCAAGCCGGCCTAGCAGCTAGCACAGATACGCAGTATTTT. The chain couples TRBV4-1 to TRBJ2-3; D is perhaps TRBD2 (5 bases). The CDR3 spans 17 residues. Germline CDR1 is MGHRA and CDR2 is YSYEKL. V lost 1 base to trimming and J lost 0 bases, with 14 bases between them.

The chain employs TRBV19 and TRBJ1-4, with TRBD1 matching over 7 bases. Germline trimming cut 3 bases from V and 4 bases from J; bases unmatched to any gene: 5. The CDR3 covers 15 residues. Germline CDR1 and CDR2: LNHDA and SQIVND (reference sequence). CDR3 region: CASSMGGTDNEKLFF. CDR3 DNA: TGTGCCAGTAGTATGGGCGGGACAGATAATGAAAAACTGTTTTTT.

The chain carries TRBV13 and TRBJ2-6; a weak D match, TRBD1 (6 bases). Germline loops: CDR1 PRHDT, CDR2 FYEKMQ (reference sequence). The CDR3 contains 13 residues. V was trimmed by 7 bases and J by 3 bases, leaving 7 bases between them. CDR3 sequence reads: CASKGGGANVLTF. CDR3 sequence (DNA): TGTGCCAGCAAAGGGGGTGGGGCCAACGTCCTGACTTTC.

CDR3 sequence (DNA): TGTGCCAGCAGCAAAGTAGGGACAGGTTATCGTAGCAATCAGCCCCAGCATTTT. Protein sequence: CASSKVGTGYRSNQPQHF. The V and J genes are TRBV21-1 and TRBJ1-5; whether TRBD1, the table's D call, matches the DNA was not checked. TRBV21-1 is a known pseudogene. This CDR3 is built from 18 residues.

The J gene is TRBJ2-1, the V gene TRBV28, with 7 bases identical to TRBD1. V shed 8 bases, J shed 2 bases, and the junction held 9 bases outside the gene matches. CDR3 length: 15 residues. Germline values: CDR1 MDHEN, CDR2 SYDVKM. CDR3: CASADPGQPYNEQFF. Here the CDR3 DNA reads TGTGCCAGCGCCGACCCGGGACAGCCCTACAATGAGCAGTTCTTC. The full variable domain, rest sourced from reference TRBV28 and TRBJ2-1, is DVKVTQSSRYLVKRTGEKVFLECVQDMDHENMFWYRQDPGLGLRLIYFSYDVKMKEKGDIPEGYSVSREKKERFSLILESASTNQTSMYLCASADPGQPYNEQFFGPGTRLTVL.

This chain links TRBV7-3 with TRBJ1-2; 7 bases agree with TRBD1. CDR1 and CDR2 from the germline V gene are SGHTA and FQGTGA. J lost 6 bases, V lost 4 bases, and 2 bases had no gene match. This CDR3 region has 12 residues. In DNA form, the CDR3 reads TGTGCCAGCAGCTCCACAGGGGATGGCTACACCTTC. The encoded protein is CASSSTGDGYTF.

The rearrangement joins TRBV7-9 to TRBJ2-7; 14 bases match TRBD2. V lost 3 bases, J lost 0 bases, and 7 bases stayed unmatched. This CDR3 region has 18 residues. Germline CDR1 reads SEHNR; CDR2 reads FQNEAQ (reference sequence). CDR3 sequence reads: CASSFRLAGGVFSYEQYF. CDR3 coding DNA: TGTGCCAGCAGCTTCAGACTAGCGGGAGGGGTTTTCTCCTACGAGCAGTACTTC.